This passage covers 5 T cell receptor beta chains from one sample sequenced in a study of lymphopenia after photon versus proton radiotherapy. Assay: immunoSEQ multiplex PCR; the TCRdb copy retains only in-frame clones and omits some. The profile covers about 4,900 clones, with about nine tenths appearing a single time and 20% to 25% taken by the ten largest. The sequencing here drew on peripheral blood, taken from a patient treated with photon-based radiotherapy. The source is a man aged 80 or over with cholangiocarcinoma.

This chain uses TRBV7-9 with TRBJ1-5, with 8 positions matching TRBD1. Trimming at V came to 3 bases and at J to 5 bases, leaving 3 bases not matched to a gene. Germline values: CDR1 SEHNR, CDR2 FQNEAQ (reference sequence). The CDR3 loop spans 14 amino acids. CDR3 coding DNA: TGTGCCAGCAGCTTCGGACAGGGCCATCAGCCCCAGCATTTT. This sequence encodes CASSFGQGHQPQHF. Full variable domain (remainder filled in from reference TRBV7-9 and TRBJ1-5): DTGVSQNPRHKITKRGQNVTFRCDPISEHNRLYWYRQTLGQGPEFLTYFQNEAQLEKSRLLSDRFSAERPKGSFSTLEIQRTEQGDSAMYLCASSFGQGHQPQHFGDGTRLSIL.

The chain uses TRBV5-5 and TRBJ1-1; D remains ambiguous. V lost 2 bases and J 1 base, leaving 9 bases between the germline ends. The CDR3 is 14 residues long. CDR1 is SGHKS, CDR2 YYEKEE, per germline (reference sequence). The CDR3 region is CASSFDTANTEAFF. The CDR3 DNA follows: TGTGCCAGCAGCTTCGATACCGCGAACACTGAAGCTTTCTTT.

J is TRBJ2-3 and V is TRBV2, with 7 positions matching TRBD2. V lost 9 bases, J lost 6 bases, and 6 bases stayed unmatched. Per germline, CDR1 SNHLY and CDR2 FYNNEI. The CDR3 loop spans 12 amino acids. CDR3 residues: CARDGGLDTQYF. CDR3 bases: TGTGCCAGGGACGGGGGGTTGGATACGCAGTATTTT.

This chain connects TRBV5-1 to TRBJ2-1, with TRBD2 as a possible D gene (6 bases). CDR1 is SGHRS and CDR2 is YFSETQ in the germline V gene. CDR3 length: 13 amino acids. The V and J ends lost 4 bases and 10 bases respectively, with 15 bases between them. The CDR3, as DNA: TGCGCCAGCAGCGAACCGACTAGTTTGGAGCAGTTCTTC. This encodes CASSEPTSLEQFF.

The V gene is TRBV7-8, the J gene TRBJ1-6; D remains unclear. V was cut by 2 bases and J by 13 bases, with 12 bases left in between. CDR1 and CDR2 (germline): SGHVS, FQNEAQ. The CDR3 runs to 13 residues. The CDR3 protein is CASSLLEGFPLHF. The CDR3 DNA sequence: TGTGCCAGCAGCTTACTAGAGGGATTCCCCCTCCACTTT.